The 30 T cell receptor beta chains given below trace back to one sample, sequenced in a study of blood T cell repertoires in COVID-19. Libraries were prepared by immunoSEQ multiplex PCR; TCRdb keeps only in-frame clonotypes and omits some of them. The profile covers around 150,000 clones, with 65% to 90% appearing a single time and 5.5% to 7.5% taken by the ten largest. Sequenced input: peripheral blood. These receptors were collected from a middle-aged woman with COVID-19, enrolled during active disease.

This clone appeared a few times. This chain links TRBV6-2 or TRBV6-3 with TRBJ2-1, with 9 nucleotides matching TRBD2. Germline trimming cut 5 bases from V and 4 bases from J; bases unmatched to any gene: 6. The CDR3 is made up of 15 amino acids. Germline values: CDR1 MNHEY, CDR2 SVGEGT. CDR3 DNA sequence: TGTGCCAGCAGTCGAGCGGGGGGCCCTTACAATGAGCAGTTCTTC. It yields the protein CASSRAGGPYNEQFF.

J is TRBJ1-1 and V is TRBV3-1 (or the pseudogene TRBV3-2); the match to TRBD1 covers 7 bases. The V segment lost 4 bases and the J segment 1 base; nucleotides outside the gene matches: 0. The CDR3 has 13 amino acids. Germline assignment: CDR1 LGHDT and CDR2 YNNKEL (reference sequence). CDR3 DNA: TGTGCCAGCAGCCGACAGGGGAACACTGAAGCTTTCTTT. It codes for CASSRQGNTEAFF.

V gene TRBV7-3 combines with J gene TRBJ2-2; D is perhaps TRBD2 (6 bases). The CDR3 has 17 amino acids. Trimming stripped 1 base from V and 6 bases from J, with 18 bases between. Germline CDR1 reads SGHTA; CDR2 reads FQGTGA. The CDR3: CASSLSGGLVRAGELFF. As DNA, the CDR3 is TGTGCCAGCAGCTTAAGTGGGGGACTTGTCAGGGCCGGGGAGCTGTTTTTT. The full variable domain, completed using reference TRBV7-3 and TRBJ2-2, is GAGVSQTPSNKVTEKGKYVELRCDPISGHTALYWYRQSLGQGPEFLIYFQGTGAADDSGLPNDRFFAVRPEGSVSTLKIQRTERGDSAVYLCASSLSGGLVRAGELFFGEGSRLTVL.

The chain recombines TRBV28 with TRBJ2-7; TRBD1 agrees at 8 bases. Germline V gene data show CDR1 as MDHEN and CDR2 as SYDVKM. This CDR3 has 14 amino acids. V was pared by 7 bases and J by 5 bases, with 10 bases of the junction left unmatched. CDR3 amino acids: CASTSDRGMDEQYF. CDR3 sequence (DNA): TGTGCCAGCACCTCCGACAGGGGTATGGACGAGCAGTACTTC.

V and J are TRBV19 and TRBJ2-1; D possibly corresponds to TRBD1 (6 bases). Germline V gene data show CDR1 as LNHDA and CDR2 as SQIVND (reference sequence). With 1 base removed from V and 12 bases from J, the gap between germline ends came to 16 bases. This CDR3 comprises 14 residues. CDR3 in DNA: TGTGCCAGTAGTATAGCCCCAGGGGTACCGTCGCAGTTCTTC. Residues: CASSIAPGVPSQFF.

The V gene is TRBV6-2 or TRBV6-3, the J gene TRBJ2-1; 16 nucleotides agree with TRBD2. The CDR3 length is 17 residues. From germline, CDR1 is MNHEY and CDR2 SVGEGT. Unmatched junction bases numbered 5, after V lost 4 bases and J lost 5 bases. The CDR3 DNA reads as TGTGCCAGCAGTTCCAGGGGACTAGCGGGAGGGCACAATGAGCAGTTCTTC. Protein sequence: CASSSRGLAGGHNEQFF.

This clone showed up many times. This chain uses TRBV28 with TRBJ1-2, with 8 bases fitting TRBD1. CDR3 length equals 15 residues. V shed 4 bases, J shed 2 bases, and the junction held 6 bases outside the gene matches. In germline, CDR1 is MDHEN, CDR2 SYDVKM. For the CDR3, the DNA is TGTGCCAGCAGTTATGTGGGACAGGCGAACTATGGCTACACCTTC. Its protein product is CASSYVGQANYGYTF.

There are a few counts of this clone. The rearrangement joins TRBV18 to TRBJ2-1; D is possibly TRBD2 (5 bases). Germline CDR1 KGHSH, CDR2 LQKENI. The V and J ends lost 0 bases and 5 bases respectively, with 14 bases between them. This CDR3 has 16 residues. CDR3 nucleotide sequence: TGTGCCAGCTCACCACCACGCGGGCAGCTTAACAATGAGCAGTTCTTC. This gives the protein CASSPPRGQLNNEQFF.

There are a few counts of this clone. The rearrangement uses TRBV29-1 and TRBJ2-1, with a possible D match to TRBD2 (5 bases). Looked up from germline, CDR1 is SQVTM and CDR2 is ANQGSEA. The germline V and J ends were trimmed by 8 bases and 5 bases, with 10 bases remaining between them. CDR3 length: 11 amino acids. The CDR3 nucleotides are TGCAGCTCAGGACTGAACAATGAGCAGTTCTTC. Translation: CSSGLNNEQFF.

The CDR3 loop is CASSLGGVTEAFF. CDR3 nucleotides: TGTGCCAGCAGCTTGGGCGGGGTCACTGAAGCTTTCTTT. This sequence joins TRBV5-5 and TRBJ1-1, with D uncertain. CDR3 size: 13 residues. V dropped 0 bases and J dropped 4 bases, with 7 bases sitting between them. Germline V gives CDR1 SGHKS, CDR2 YYEKEE (reference sequence).

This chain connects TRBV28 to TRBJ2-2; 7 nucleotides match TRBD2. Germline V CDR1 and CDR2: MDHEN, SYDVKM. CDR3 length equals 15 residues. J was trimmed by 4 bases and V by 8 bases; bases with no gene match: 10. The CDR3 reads CASSPLAATTGELFF. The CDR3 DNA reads TGTGCCAGCTCCCCCCTAGCGGCCACCACCGGGGAGCTGTTTTTT.

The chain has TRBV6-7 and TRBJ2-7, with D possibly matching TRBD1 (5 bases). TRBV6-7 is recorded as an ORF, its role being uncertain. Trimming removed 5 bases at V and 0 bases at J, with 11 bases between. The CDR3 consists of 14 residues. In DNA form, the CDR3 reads TGTGCCAGCAGTAGGCAGGGTAGCTCCTACGAGCAGTACTTC. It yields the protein CASSRQGSSYEQYF.

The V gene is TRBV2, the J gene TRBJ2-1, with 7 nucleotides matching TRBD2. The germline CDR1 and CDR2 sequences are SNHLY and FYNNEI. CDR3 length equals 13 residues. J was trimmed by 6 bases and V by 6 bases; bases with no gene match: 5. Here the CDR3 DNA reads TGTGCCAGCAGGCGACTAGCTGGCAATGAGCAGTTCTTC. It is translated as CASRRLAGNEQFF.

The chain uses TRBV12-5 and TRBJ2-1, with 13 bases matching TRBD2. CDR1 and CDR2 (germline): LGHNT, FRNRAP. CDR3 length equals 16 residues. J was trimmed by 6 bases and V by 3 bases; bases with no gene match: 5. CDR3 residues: CASGFPWTSGSNEQFF. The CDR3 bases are TGTGCTAGTGGTTTCCCTTGGACTAGCGGGAGCAATGAGCAGTTCTTC. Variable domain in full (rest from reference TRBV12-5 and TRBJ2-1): DARVTQTPRHKVTEMGQEVTMRCQPILGHNTVFWYRQTMMQGLELLAYFRNRAPLDDSGMPKDRFSAEMPDATLATLKIQPSEPRDSAVYFCASGFPWTSGSNEQFFGPGTRLTVL.

Here the CDR3 reads CASSSHQIRGGEQFF. The CDR3 DNA reads as TGTGCCAGCAGTTCCCACCAAATCCGGGGGGGGGAGCAGTTCTTC. The chain carries TRBV6-5 and TRBJ2-1; 8 bases agree with TRBD2. Germline lookup yields CDR1 MNHEY and CDR2 SVGAGI. The V segment lost 4 bases and the J segment 10 bases; nucleotides outside the gene matches: 12. The CDR3 extends over 15 amino acids.

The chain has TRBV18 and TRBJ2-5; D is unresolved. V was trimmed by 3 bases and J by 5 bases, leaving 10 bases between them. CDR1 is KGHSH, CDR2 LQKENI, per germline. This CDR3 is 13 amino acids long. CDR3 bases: TGTGCCAGCTCACCTAGCCATGGTGAGACCCAGTACTTC. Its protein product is CASSPSHGETQYF.

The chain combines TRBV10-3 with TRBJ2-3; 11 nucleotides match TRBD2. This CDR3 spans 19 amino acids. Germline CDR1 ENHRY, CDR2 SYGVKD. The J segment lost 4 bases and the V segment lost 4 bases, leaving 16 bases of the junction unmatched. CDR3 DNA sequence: TGTGCCATCAGTGGCCCTAGCGGGGGGCGTACGGCGTTAGCAGATACGCAGTATTTT. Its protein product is CAISGPSGGRTALADTQYF.

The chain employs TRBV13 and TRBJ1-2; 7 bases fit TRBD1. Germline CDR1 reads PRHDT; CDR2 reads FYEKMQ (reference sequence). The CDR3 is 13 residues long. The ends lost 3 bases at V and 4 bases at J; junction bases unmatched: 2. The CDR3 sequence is CASSFGQVYGYTF. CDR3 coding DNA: TGTGCCAGCAGCTTCGGACAGGTCTATGGCTACACCTTC.

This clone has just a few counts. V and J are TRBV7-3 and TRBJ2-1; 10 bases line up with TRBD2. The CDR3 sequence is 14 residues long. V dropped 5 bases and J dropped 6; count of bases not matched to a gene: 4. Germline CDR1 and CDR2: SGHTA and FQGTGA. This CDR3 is CASSPSSGSNEQFF. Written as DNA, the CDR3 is TGTGCCAGCAGCCCGTCTAGCGGGAGCAATGAGCAGTTCTTC.

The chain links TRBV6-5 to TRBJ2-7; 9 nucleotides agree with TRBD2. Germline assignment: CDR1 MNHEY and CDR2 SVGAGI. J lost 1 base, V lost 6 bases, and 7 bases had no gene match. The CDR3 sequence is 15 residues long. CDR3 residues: CASSLSGGPSYEQYV. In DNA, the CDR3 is TGTGCCAGCAGCTTAAGCGGGGGGCCTTCCTACGAGCAGTACGTC.

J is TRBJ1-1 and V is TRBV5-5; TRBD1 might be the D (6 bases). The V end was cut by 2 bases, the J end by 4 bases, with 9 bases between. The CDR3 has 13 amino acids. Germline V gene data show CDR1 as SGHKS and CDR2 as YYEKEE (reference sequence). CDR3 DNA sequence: TGTGCCAGCAGCTTTGGGGGCGGCACTGAAGCTTTCTTT. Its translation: CASSFGGGTEAFF.

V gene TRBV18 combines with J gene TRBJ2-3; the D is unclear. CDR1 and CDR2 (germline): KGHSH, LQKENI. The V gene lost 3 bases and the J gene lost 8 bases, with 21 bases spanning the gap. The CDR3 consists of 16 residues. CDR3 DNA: TGTGCCAGCTCACCGGTCACGGGTGTTGAAGTTAGTACGCAGTATTTT. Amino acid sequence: CASSPVTGVEVSTQYF.

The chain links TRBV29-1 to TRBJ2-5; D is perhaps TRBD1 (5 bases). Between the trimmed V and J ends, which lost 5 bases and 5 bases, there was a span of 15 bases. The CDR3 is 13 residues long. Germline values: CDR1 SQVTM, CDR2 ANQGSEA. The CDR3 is CSVRQRLVETQYF. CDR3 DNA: TGCAGCGTTCGACAGAGACTCGTGGAGACCCAGTACTTC.

Here the CDR3 DNA reads TGCAGCGGTCGGAGTAGCTCTGGAAACACCATATATTTT. Protein product: CSGRSSSGNTIYF. The chain joins TRBV29-1 to TRBJ1-3; no firm D call. The CDR3 is 13 residues long. Germline CDR1 is SQVTM and CDR2 is ANQGSEA. Between the trimmed V and J ends, which lost 7 bases and 0 bases, there was a span of 10 bases.

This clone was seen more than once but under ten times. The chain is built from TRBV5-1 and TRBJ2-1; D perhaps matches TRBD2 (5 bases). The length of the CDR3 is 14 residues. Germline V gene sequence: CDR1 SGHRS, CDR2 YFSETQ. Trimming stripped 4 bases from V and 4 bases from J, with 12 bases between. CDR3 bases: TGCGCCAGCAGCCCCCCCGGACTTTACAATGAGCAGTTCTTC. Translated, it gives CASSPPGLYNEQFF. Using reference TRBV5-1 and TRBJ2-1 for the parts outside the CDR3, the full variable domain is KAGVTQTPRYLIKTRGQQVTLSCSPISGHRSVSWYQQTPGQGLQFLFEYFSETQRNKGNFPGRFSGRQFSNSRSEMNVSTLELGDSALYLCASSPPGLYNEQFFGPGTRLTVL.

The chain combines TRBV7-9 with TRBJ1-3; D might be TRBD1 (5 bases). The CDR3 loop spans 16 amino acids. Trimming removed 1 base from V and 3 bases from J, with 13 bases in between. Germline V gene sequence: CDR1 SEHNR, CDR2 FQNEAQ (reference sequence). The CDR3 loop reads CASSLGPQVVGNTIYF. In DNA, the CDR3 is TGTGCCAGCAGCTTAGGGCCACAGGTGGTTGGAAACACCATATATTTT.

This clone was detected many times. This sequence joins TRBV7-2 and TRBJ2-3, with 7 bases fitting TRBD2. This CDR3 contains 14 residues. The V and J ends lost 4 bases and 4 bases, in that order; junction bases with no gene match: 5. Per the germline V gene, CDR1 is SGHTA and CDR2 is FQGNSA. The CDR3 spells CASSSGAGSDTQYF. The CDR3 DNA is TGTGCCAGCAGCTCAGGAGCGGGGTCAGATACGCAGTATTTT.

CDR3 nucleotide sequence: TGTGCCAGCTCACCGGGGACGGACTATGGTACGCAGTATTTT. Its protein is CASSPGTDYGTQYF. This chain joins TRBV18 and TRBJ2-3; the D gene is possibly TRBD2 (6 bases). Trimming cost V 3 bases and J 8 bases, with 15 bases left between them. Per the germline V gene, CDR1 is KGHSH and CDR2 is LQKENI. This CDR3 contains 14 residues.

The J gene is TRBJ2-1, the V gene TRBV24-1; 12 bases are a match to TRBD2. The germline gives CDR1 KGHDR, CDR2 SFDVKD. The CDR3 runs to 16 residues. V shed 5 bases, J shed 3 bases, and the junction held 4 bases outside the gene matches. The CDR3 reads CATSAASGRGYNEQFF. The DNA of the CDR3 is TGTGCCACCAGTGCGGCTAGCGGGAGGGGCTACAATGAGCAGTTCTTC.

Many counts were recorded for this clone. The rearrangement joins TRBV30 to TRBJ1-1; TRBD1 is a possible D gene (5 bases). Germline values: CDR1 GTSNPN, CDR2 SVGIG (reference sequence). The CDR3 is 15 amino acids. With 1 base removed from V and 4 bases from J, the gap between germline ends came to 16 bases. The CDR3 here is CAWSAKGGAGTEAFF. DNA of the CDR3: TGTGCCTGGAGTGCCAAAGGAGGGGCCGGCACTGAAGCTTTCTTT.